This TCR beta chain was identified during a study of blood T cell repertoires in COVID-19. Turning to the study itself: Researchers got acute and convalescent COVID-19 samples from the United States, Italy and Spain. The analysed material was cDNA or gDNA that came from T cells, B-cell-depleted T cells, or PBMCs.

In the original workflow: How many nucleated cells were present was estimated from reference gene primer amplification. Generated by immunoSEQ multiplex PCR, the TCRdb table keeps only in-frame clones and is missing some. That table supplies the V and J calls and clone size; D and trimming were determined from the DNA. The table lists 330,000 or so clones, approximately 88% of them singletons, with 9.5% to 10% in the top ten. Followed over time, Seattle patients had been enrolled while infection was active. V was trimmed by 4 bases and J by 6 bases, leaving 10 bases between them. The CDR3 is made up of 13 amino acids. Germline loops: CDR1 MNHEY, CDR2 SMNVEV (reference sequence).

The chain is built from TRBV27 and TRBJ1-5; maybe TRBD1 (5 bases). What was sequenced was peripheral blood. This clonotype was sampled from a man aged 25 to 40 with COVID-19, enrolled during active disease. This CDR3 is CASSWGGGQPQHF. The CDR3 DNA follows: TGTGCCAGCAGTTGGGGGGGAGGTCAGCCCCAGCATTTT.